This T cell receptor (beta chain) comes out of a study of regulatory T cells in long-lasting Graves disease. Building of the TCR beta libraries involved iRepertoire HTBI primers and Arm-PCR of CDR3 regions. TCRdb analysed the multiplex PCR reads with MiXCR anew, one entry per CDR3 protein. The table records about 420,000 distinct CDR3 sequences, about 16% of them present only once. The time point here: newly diagnosed GD, antithyroid drugs for less than 3 months. Generation of the TCR library employed RNA extracted from PBMCs. Approximately 9.9-milliliter peripheral blood samples went into EDTA tubes. This CDR3 is built from 19 residues. Trimming cost V 10 bases and J 4 bases, with 34 bases left between them. Germline CDR1 is LNHDA and CDR2 is SQIVND (reference sequence). This clonotype was seen only once. This sample also belongs to another study, concerning T cells in Graves' hyperthyroidism and ophthalmopathy. That source reports: With the HTBI primer set, the TCR CDR3 went through a first round of RT-PCR.

This chain connects TRBV19 to TRBJ1-1, with TRBD1 as a possible D gene (6 bases). The TCR was taken from a woman between 18 and 29 years old with Graves disease. This sample comprised peripheral blood mononuclear cells (PBMCs), obtained at new diagnosis, from a patient treated with antithyroid drugs. CDR3 DNA sequence: TGTGCCACCACGGGTCCACAACCTGACAAGGGGGGGTTCAGCACTGAAGCTTTCTTT. It translates to CATTGPQPDKGGFSTEAFF.